This T cell receptor beta chain was sequenced for a study of blood T cell repertoires in COVID-19. As for the study in general: The origin of the acute and convalescent COVID-19 samples was the United States, Italy and Spain. The analysed material was cDNA or gDNA that came from T cells, B-cell-depleted T cells, or PBMCs.

Germline loops: CDR1 SGHNT, CDR2 YYREEE (reference sequence). V lost 4 bases, J lost 5 bases, and 7 bases lay in between. The CDR3 is 13 amino acids. Sequencing was performed with immunoSEQ multiplex PCR; in TCRdb, only in-frame clones are kept and a portion is missing. This table holds over 150,000 clones, 85% found once. This rearrangement joins TRBV5-4 to TRBJ1-6; no definite D call. This clonotype was obtained from a woman of 80 years or more with COVID-19, enrolled during active disease. Input material: peripheral blood. CDR3 in amino acids: CASSTENNSPLHF. The CDR3 DNA reads TGTGCCAGCAGCACCGAGAATAATTCACCCCTCCACTTT. The entire variable domain, with the rest obtained from reference TRBV5-4 and TRBJ1-6, is as follows: ETGVTQSPTHLIKTRGQQVTLRCSSQSGHNTVSWYQQALGQGPQFIFQYYREEENGRGNFPPRFSGLQFPNYSSELNVNALELDDSALYLCASSTENNSPLHFGNGTRLTVT.